The subject of this entry is one T cell receptor (beta chain). This sample stems from a study of blood T cell repertoires in COVID-19. For the study at large: There were acute and convalescent COVID-19 samples, and they came from the United States, Italy and Spain. T cells, B-cell-depleted T cells, or PBMCs supplied cDNA or gDNA.

Per the study methods: Nucleated cell number was recorded as an estimate derived from reference gene primer amplification. The method was immunoSEQ multiplex PCR; TCRdb's version includes in-frame clones alone and lacks a portion of them. Clone size and V and J calls were adopted from that table, with D and trimming inferred from the DNA. The sample gives 250,000 or so clones, approximately 87% of which show up once; less than 8% is in the top ten. This CDR3 contains 13 residues. CDR1 and CDR2 (germline): SNHLY, FYNNEI. V shed 6 bases, J shed 5 bases, and the junction held 6 bases outside the gene matches.

The V call is TRBV2, the J call TRBJ1-2; 7 positions agree with TRBD1. What was sequenced was peripheral blood. This receptor was taken from a man in his 60s with acute or convalescent COVID-19. The DNA of the CDR3 is TGTGCCAGCAGCCTCGACAGGGCATATGGCTACACCTTC. Its protein product is CASSLDRAYGYTF.